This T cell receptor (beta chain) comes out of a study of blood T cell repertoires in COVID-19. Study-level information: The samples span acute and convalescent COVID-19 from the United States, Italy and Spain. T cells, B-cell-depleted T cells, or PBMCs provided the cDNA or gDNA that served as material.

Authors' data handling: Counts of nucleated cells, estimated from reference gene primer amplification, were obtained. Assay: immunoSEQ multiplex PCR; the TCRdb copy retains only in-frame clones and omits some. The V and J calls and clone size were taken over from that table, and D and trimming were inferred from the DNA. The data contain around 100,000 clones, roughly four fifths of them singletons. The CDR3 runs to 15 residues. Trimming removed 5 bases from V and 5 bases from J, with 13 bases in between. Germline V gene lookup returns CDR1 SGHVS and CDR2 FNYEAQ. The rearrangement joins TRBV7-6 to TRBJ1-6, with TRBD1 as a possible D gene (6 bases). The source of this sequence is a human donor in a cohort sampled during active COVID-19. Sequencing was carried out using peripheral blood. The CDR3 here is CASSQGQLHNSPLHF. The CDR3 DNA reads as TGTGCCAGCAGCCAGGGGCAGCTACATAATTCACCCCTCCACTTT.